This T cell receptor beta chain was sequenced during a study of shared clonotypes between healthy human individuals. CDR1 MNHEY and CDR2 SVGAGI come from the germline V gene. This CDR3 has 13 residues. V was clipped by 5 bases and J by 5 bases, with 9 bases between them. On sorted subsets, replicate PCRs used 150 to 250 ng DNA, or tens of thousands of T cell genomes. Here immunoSEQ multiplex PCR was the method, and the copy in TCRdb shows in-frame clones only, minus some. The sample lists 600,000 to 800,000 clones, approximately 72% occurring once. Findings and limits, study-wide: Sampling included only blood; tissue repertoires likely differ. Estimated richness was generally greater in naive than memory subsets. It was the non-shared clonotypes that had lower generation probabilities than clonotypes shared by all four donors.

With respect to this clone: What it binds is unknown.

The chain has TRBV6-5 and TRBJ2-2, with D possibly matching TRBD1 (6 bases). Sequenced sample: memory CD4+ T cells sorted from blood. Subset here: CD45RA-negative fraction. This receptor was obtained from a woman aged 30 to 39 in good health. CDR3 loop: CASSTTGTGELFF. For the CDR3, the DNA is TGTGCCAGCAGTACCACAGGGACCGGGGAGCTGTTTTTT.